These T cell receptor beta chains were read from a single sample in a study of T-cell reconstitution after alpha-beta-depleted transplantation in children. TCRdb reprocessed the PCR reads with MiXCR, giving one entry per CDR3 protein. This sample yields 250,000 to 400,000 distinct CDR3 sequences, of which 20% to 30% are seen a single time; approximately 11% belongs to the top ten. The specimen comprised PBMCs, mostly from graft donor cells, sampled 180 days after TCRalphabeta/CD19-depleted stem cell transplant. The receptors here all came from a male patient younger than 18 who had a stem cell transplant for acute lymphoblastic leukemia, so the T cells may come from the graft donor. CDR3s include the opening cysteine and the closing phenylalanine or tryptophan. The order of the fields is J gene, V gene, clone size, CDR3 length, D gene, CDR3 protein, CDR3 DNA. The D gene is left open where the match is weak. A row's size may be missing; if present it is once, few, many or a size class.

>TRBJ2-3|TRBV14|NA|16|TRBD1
CASSQETGGGTDTQYF
TGTGCCAGCAGCCAAGAAACAGGGGGCGGCACAGATACGCAGTATTTT
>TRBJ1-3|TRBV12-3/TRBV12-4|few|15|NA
CASSYGAAGGNTIYF
TGTGCCAGCAGTTATGGGGCCGCGGGAGGAAACACCATATATTTT
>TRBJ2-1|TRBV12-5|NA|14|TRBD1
CASGMTGVMHEQFF
TGTGCTAGTGGGATGACAGGGGTGATGCATGAGCAGTTCTTC
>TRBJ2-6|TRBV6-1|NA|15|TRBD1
CASSTGGSGANVLTF
TGTGCCAGCAGTACAGGGGGCTCTGGGGCCAACGTCCTGACTTTC
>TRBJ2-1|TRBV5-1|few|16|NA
CASSLAPRANYNEQFF
TGCGCCAGCAGCTTGGCCCCGAGGGCCAACTACAATGAGCAGTTCTTC
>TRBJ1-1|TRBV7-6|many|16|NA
CASSLAGALMNTEAFF
TGTGCCAGCAGCTTAGCCGGGGCCCTTATGAACACTGAAGCTTTCTTT
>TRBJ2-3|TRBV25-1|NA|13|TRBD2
CASSVSAGATQYF
TGTGCCAGCAGTGTCTCAGCGGGAGCCACGCAGTATTTT
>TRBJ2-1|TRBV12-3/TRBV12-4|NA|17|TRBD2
CASSLGLAGPYYNEQFF
TGTGCCAGCAGCCTCGGACTAGCGGGACCGTACTACAATGAGCAGTTCTTC
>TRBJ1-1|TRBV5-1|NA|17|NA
CASSHQSAEGPAVKAFF
TGCGCCAGCAGCCATCAATCCGCCGAAGGTCCCGCGGTGAAAGCTTTCTTT
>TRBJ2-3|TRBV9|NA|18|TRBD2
CASSGGPLGLAGTDTQYF
TGTGCCAGCAGCGGGGGACCTTTGGGACTAGCGGGCACAGATACGCAGTATTTT
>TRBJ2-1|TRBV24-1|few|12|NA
CATSGTIDEQFF
TGTGCCACCAGTGGGACGATAGATGAGCAGTTCTTC
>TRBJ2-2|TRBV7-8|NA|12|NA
CASGGATGELFF
TGTGCCTCGGGCGGAGCCACCGGGGAGCTGTTTTTT
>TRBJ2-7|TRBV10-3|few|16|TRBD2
CAISESASGGPYEQYF
TGTGCCATCAGTGAGTCGGCTAGCGGGGGCCCCTACGAGCAGTACTTC
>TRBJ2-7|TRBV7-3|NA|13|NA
CASSRGLSYEQYF
TGTGCCAGCAGCCGGGGACTTTCCTACGAGCAGTACTTC
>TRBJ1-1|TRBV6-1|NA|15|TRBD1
CASSTDRGANTEAFF
TGTGCCAGCAGTACGGACAGGGGGGCGAACACTGAAGCTTTCTTT
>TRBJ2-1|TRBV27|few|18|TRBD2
CASSLIIAGGPTYNEQFF
TGTGCCAGCAGTTTAATAATAGCGGGAGGGCCCACCTACAATGAGCAGTTCTTC
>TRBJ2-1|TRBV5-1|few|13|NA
CATARGPYNEQFF
TGCGCCACCGCCCGGGGCCCCTACAATGAGCAGTTCTTC
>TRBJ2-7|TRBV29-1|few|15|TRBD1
CSVELPGTGDHEQYF
TGCAGCGTTGAACTTCCCGGGACAGGGGATCACGAGCAGTACTTC
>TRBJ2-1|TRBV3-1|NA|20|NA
CASSQDFTTLRKLSYNEQFF
TGTGCCAGCAGCCAAGATTTCACGACTTTGCGGAAATTATCCTACAATGAGCAGTTCTTC
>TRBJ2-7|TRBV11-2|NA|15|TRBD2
CASSLTSGGFYEQYF
TGTGCCAGCAGCTTGACTAGCGGGGGGTTCTACGAGCAGTACTTC
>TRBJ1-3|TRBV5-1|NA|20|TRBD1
CASSLWGGQSGRRTGNTIYF
TGCGCCAGCAGCCTGTGGGGGGGACAGTCCGGGCGAAGGACTGGAAACACCATATATTTT
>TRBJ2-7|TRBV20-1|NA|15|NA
CCAEPDSGPRNEQYF
TGCTGTGCTGAGCCTGACAGCGGGCCAAGGAACGAGCAGTACTTC
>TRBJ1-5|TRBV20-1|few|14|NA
CSARRGNSNQPQHF
TGCAGTGCTAGGAGGGGAAATAGCAATCAGCCCCAGCATTTT
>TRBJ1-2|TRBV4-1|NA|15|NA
CASSQRTFWNYGYTF
TGCGCCAGCAGCCAAAGAACCTTCTGGAACTATGGCTACACCTTC
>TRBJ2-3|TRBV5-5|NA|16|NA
CASSPGRVKSTDTQYF
TGTGCCAGCAGCCCGGGGCGCGTTAAGAGCACAGATACGCAGTATTTT
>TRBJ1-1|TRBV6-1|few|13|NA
CASIVGGNTEAFF
TGTGCCAGCATTGTCGGCGGGAACACTGAAGCTTTCTTT
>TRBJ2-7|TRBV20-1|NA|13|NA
CSAYTGTSYEQYF
TGCAGTGCTTACACCGGGACCTCCTACGAGCAGTACTTC
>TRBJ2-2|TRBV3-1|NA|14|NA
CASSRFMNTGELFF
TGTGCCAGCAGCCGATTTATGAACACCGGGGAGCTGTTTTTT
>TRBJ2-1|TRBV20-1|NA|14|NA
CSANPASRYNEQFF
TGCAGTGCTAATCCAGCTAGCAGGTACAATGAGCAGTTCTTC
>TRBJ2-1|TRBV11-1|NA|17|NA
CASSLALSVSSYNEQFF
TGTGCCAGCAGCTTAGCGCTTTCGGTAAGCTCCTACAATGAGCAGTTCTTC
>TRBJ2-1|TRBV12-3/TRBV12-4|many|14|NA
CASKAEFSYNEQFF
TGTGCCTCCAAAGCGGAGTTCTCCTACAATGAGCAGTTCTTC
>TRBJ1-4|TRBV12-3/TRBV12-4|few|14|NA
CASSFEGYNEKLFF
TGTGCCAGCAGTTTTGAAGGGTATAATGAAAAACTGTTTTTT
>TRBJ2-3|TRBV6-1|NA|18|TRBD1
CASRQRVRGLTPTDTQYF
TGTGCCAGCAGGCAACGGGTGAGGGGGCTAACCCCCACAGATACGCAGTATTTT
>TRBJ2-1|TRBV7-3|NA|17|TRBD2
CASSPGLAATSYNEQFF
TGTGCCAGCAGCCCCGGACTAGCGGCAACTTCCTACAATGAGCAGTTCTTC
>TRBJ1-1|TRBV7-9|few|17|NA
CASSLDRWGTSNTEAFF
TGTGCCAGCAGCTTAGACCGATGGGGGACTTCGAACACTGAAGCTTTCTTT
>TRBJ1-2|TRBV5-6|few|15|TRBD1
CASSLEQGALYGYTF
TGTGCCAGCAGCTTGGAACAGGGGGCGCTTTATGGCTACACCTTC
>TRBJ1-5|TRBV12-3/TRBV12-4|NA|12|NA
CATSPWHQPQHF
TGTGCCACCTCCCCGTGGCATCAGCCCCAGCATTTT
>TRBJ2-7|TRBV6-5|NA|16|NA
CASSYSLTGNSYEQYF
TGTGCCAGCAGTTACTCCCTTACCGGGAACTCCTACGAGCAGTACTTC
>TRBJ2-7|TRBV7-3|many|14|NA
CASSLQGGAYEQYF
TGTGCCAGCAGCTTACAGGGTGGGGCCTACGAGCAGTACTTC
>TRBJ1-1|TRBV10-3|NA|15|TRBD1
CAIRPTRGLNTEAFF
TGTGCCATCCGGCCCACCAGGGGGCTTAACACTGAAGCTTTCTTT
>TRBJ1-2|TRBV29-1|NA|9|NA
CSVGPQGYF
TGCAGCGTTGGTCCCCAGGGGTACTTC
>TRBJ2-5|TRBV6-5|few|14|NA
CASSYGAGVETQYF
TGTGCCAGCAGTTACGGGGCAGGGGTAGAGACCCAGTACTTC
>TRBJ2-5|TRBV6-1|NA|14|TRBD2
CASRTSGSRETQYF
TGTGCCAGCCGGACTAGCGGGAGTCGCGAGACCCAGTACTTC